This paragraph covers one TCR beta chain sequence. Its antigen remains unknown. The junction shows a germline mismatch at one end, possibly a read error. The germline V gene has CDR1 SNHLY and CDR2 FYNNEI. The length of the CDR3 is 13 residues. Researchers built TCR beta libraries using quantitative 5'-RACE with molecular barcodes. Each CDR3 protein gets one entry after TCRdb re-called the 5' RACE reads with MiXCR. Here the sample spans about 360,000 distinct CDR3 sequences, 20% being singletons. This sample is drawn from a study of CD8 T cells in ankylosing spondylitis. Overall study results and limits: Significant enrichment of disease-linked clones was reportedly seen in matched ankylosing spondylitis synovial fluid. A TCR beta motif made of roughly eight highly homologous variants seemed typical of ankylosing spondylitis blood. With a CD8+ phenotype, disease-linked clones were relatively rare in peripheral blood.

The sequence was obtained from a male donor with ankylosing spondylitis or in good health (not recorded which). Source material: blood, either unsorted or a sorted T cell fraction (not recorded which). The V gene is TRBV2, the J gene TRBJ2-3; D is undetermined. The CDR3 spells CATAPLRAFQGHF. The CDR3 DNA reads as TGTGCCACCGCCCCACTGAGAGCCTTCCAAGGGCATTTT.